These 20 T cell receptor beta chains were sequenced from one sample in a study of shared clonotypes between healthy human individuals. Sequencing used immunoSEQ multiplex PCR; TCRdb keeps in-frame clones, though not all of them. The sample comprises about 2.4 million clones, 93% of which are singletons, and roughly 0.39% rests with the top ten. The sequenced material came from naive CD4+ T cells from PBMCs. The subset denotes: CD45RA+ positively selected. These receptors all come from a man between 18 and 35 years old in good health. Some clones in this sample may be carry-over from other donors' samples.

Comments on this clone: The same CDR3 also results from other DNA sequences found in this sample. The gene calls are TRBV9 and TRBJ2-1, with TRBD2 matching over 9 bases. V gave up 0 bases and J gave up 4 bases; unmatched junction bases: 2. The CDR3 spans 15 residues. Germline assignment: CDR1 SGDLS and CDR2 YYNGEE. In DNA form, the CDR3 reads TGTGCCAGCAGCGTAGTAGCGGGAGATTACAATGAGCAGTTCTTC. Translation gives CASSVVAGDYNEQFF.

As to this clone: Other DNA sequences in the same sample also yield this CDR3. The V call is TRBV7-9, the J call TRBJ2-1; no clear D gene. Between the trimmed V and J ends, which lost 1 base and 4 bases, there was a span of 5 bases. The CDR3 loop spans 13 amino acids. Per germline, CDR1 SEHNR and CDR2 FQNEAQ (reference sequence). The CDR3 reads CASSLVTYNEQFF. The CDR3 nucleotides read TGTGCCAGCAGCTTAGTAACTTACAATGAGCAGTTCTTC.

J is TRBJ2-5 and V is TRBV5-4; D possibly corresponds to TRBD2 (6 bases). Trimming pared 7 bases from V and 5 bases from J, leaving 18 bases between. Germline V gene sequence: CDR1 SGHNT, CDR2 YYREEE (reference sequence). The CDR3 has 14 amino acids. DNA for the CDR3: TGTGCCAGCTCCTCGAGGCGGGACGGTGAGACCCAGTACTTC. Residues: CASSSRRDGETQYF.

The chain recombines TRBV19 with TRBJ1-5; 9 bases are shared with TRBD1. The CDR3 contains 16 residues. The V and J ends lost 7 bases and 9 bases, in that order; junction bases with no gene match: 16. Germline V gives CDR1 LNHDA, CDR2 SQIVND (reference sequence). In DNA form, the CDR3 reads TGTGCCAGTATCGCAAATCCCGGGACAGGGAGTGGGCCCCAGCATTTT. It is translated as CASIANPGTGSGPQHF. The variable domain in full, completed from reference TRBV19 and TRBJ1-5, reads DGGITQSPKYLFRKEGQNVTLSCEQNLNHDAMYWYRQDPGQGLRLIYYSQIVNDFQKGDIAEGYSVSREKKESFPLTVTSAQKNPTAFYLCASIANPGTGSGPQHFGDGTRLSIL.

The chain couples TRBV18 to TRBJ2-7, with D possibly TRBD1 on 5 matching bases. V lost 2 bases and J lost 5, with 13 bases in between. Germline CDR1 KGHSH, CDR2 LQKENI. There are 14 residues in the CDR3. This CDR3 reads CASSPSREGHEQYF. The CDR3 DNA sequence: TGTGCCAGCTCACCATCCAGGGAAGGGCACGAGCAGTACTTC.

The V gene is TRBV19, the J gene TRBJ2-7; TRBD2 matches 10 bases. The trim removed 3 bases at V and 3 bases at J, leaving 14 bases unmatched. The CDR3 is 18 residues long. CDR1 and CDR2 from the germline V gene are LNHDA and SQIVND (reference sequence). The CDR3 nucleotides are TGTGCCAGTAGTATTGCGCCGGCTAGCGGGAGAGATTTCTACGAGCAGTACTTC. Protein: CASSIAPASGRDFYEQYF.

The chain links TRBV7-2 to TRBJ2-1; 9 nucleotides agree with TRBD1. Trimming removed 5 bases from V and 1 base from J; junction bases left unmatched: 6. The CDR3 loop spans 16 amino acids. Germline V CDR1 and CDR2: SGHTA, FQGNSA. Here the CDR3 reads CASSRTGTGSYNEQFF. In nucleotides, the CDR3 is TGTGCCAGCAGCCGGACCGGGACAGGGTCCTACAATGAGCAGTTCTTC.

This clone was observed once. This sequence joins TRBV2 and TRBJ2-2; TRBD2 agrees at 11 bases. Trimming at V came to 6 bases and at J to 2 bases, leaving 8 bases not matched to a gene. The CDR3 covers 17 residues. The germline gives CDR1 SNHLY, CDR2 FYNNEI. CDR3 residues: CASSGVAGGLNTGELFF. In nucleotides, the CDR3 is TGTGCCAGCAGCGGGGTAGCGGGAGGGCTTAACACCGGGGAGCTGTTTTTT. Drawing the rest from reference TRBV2 and TRBJ2-2, the complete variable domain is EPEVTQTPSHQVTQMGQEVILRCVPISNHLYFYWYRQILGQKVEFLVSFYNNEISEKSEIFDDQFSVERPDGSNFTLKIRSTKLEDSAMYFCASSGVAGGLNTGELFFGEGSRLTVL.

This chain links TRBV6-1 with TRBJ2-5; 10 nucleotides line up with TRBD2. Per germline, CDR1 MNHNS and CDR2 SASEGT. After removal of 3 bases from V and 1 base from J, the junction contained 5 bases not matched to a gene. This CDR3 is 16 amino acids long. CDR3 sequence: CASSEGTSAFQETQYF. CDR3 bases: TGTGCCAGCAGTGAGGGGACTAGCGCCTTCCAAGAGACCCAGTACTTC.

Only a few counts were recorded for this clone. The chain couples TRBV4-2 to TRBJ1-1, with TRBD1 as a possible D gene (5 bases). Trimming took 4 bases from V and 0 from J, leaving 12 bases between them. The CDR3 covers 15 residues. Germline values: CDR1 LGHNA, CDR2 YNFKEQ. The CDR3 DNA sequence: TGTGCCAGCAGCCCGGGGAGGGGATTGAACACTGAAGCTTTCTTT. Residues: CASSPGRGLNTEAFF.

The chain links TRBV6-5 to TRBJ2-1; tentatively, D is TRBD1 (6 bases). Germline CDR1 reads MNHEY; CDR2 reads SVGAGI. V shed 6 bases and J shed 3 bases, with 9 bases lying between them. The CDR3 totals 13 residues. This CDR3 reads CASRRDIYNEQFF. CDR3 in DNA: TGTGCCAGCAGGAGGGACATCTACAATGAGCAGTTCTTC.

This sequence joins TRBV11-3 and TRBJ2-3, with 14 nucleotides matching TRBD2. Per the germline V gene, CDR1 is SGHNT and CDR2 is YENEEA. V dropped 3 bases and J dropped 2; count of bases not matched to a gene: 4. The CDR3 covers 17 residues. The CDR3 spells CASSFRTSGRPTDTQYF. The CDR3 coding sequence is TGTGCCAGCAGCTTCAGGACTAGCGGGAGGCCCACAGATACGCAGTATTTT.

The chain joins TRBV7-2 to TRBJ2-7; 8 bases fit TRBD1. CDR1 is SGHTA and CDR2 is FQGNSA in the germline V gene. V gave up 4 bases and J gave up 1 base; unmatched junction bases: 3. The CDR3 is 14 residues long. The CDR3 sequence: CASSYRGESYEQYF. The CDR3 DNA follows: TGTGCCAGCAGCTACAGGGGGGAGTCCTACGAGCAGTACTTC. Full variable domain (outside the CDR3, taken from reference TRBV7-2 and TRBJ2-7): GAGVSQSPSNKVTEKGKDVELRCDPISGHTALYWYRQSLGQGLEFLIYFQGNSAPDKSGLPSDRFSAERTGGSVSTLTIQRTQQEDSAVYLCASSYRGESYEQYFGPGTRLTVT.

This chain links TRBV4-1 with TRBJ2-1; TRBD2 matches 11 bases. CDR1 and CDR2 (germline): MGHRA, YSYEKL. V lost 0 bases to trimming and J lost 1 base; unmatched junction nucleotides: 11. The CDR3 totals 20 residues. The CDR3 here is CASSQEALAGGVGSYNEQFF. Written as DNA, the CDR3 is TGCGCCAGCAGCCAAGAAGCGCTAGCGGGAGGTGTGGGGTCCTACAATGAGCAGTTCTTC.

The chain uses TRBV2 and TRBJ2-3, with TRBD1 as a possible D gene (5 bases). The V end was cut by 3 bases, the J end by 2 bases, with 9 bases between. CDR3 length equals 14 residues. The V gene's germline CDR1 is SNHLY and CDR2 FYNNEI. Here the CDR3 reads CASSEGRYTDTQYF. The CDR3 bases are TGTGCCAGCAGTGAGGGGCGGTACACAGATACGCAGTATTTT. Full variable domain (missing parts from reference TRBV2 and TRBJ2-3): EPEVTQTPSHQVTQMGQEVILRCVPISNHLYFYWYRQILGQKVEFLVSFYNNEISEKSEIFDDQFSVERPDGSNFTLKIRSTKLEDSAMYFCASSEGRYTDTQYFGPGTRLTVL.

The chain is built from TRBV18 and TRBJ1-1; possibly TRBD1 for D (5 bases). The CDR3 runs to 15 residues. Germline V gives CDR1 KGHSH, CDR2 LQKENI. V was pared by 3 bases and J by 11 bases, with 22 bases between. The CDR3 loop reads CASSPEGRIRPGAFF. DNA of the CDR3: TGTGCCAGCTCACCCGAGGGACGGATACGCCCTGGGGCTTTCTTT.

J is TRBJ1-3 and V is TRBV18; D gene ambiguous. V dropped 3 bases and J dropped 0 bases, with 9 bases sitting between them. The CDR3 is 15 residues long. Germline CDR1 is KGHSH and CDR2 is LQKENI. CDR3 DNA: TGTGCCAGCTCACCGGTCCCAAACTCTGGAAACACCATATATTTT. Its protein product is CASSPVPNSGNTIYF.

As concerns this clone: The sample carries other DNA sequences with the same CDR3. The V gene is TRBV7-2, the J gene TRBJ2-4; D unresolved. The CDR3 sequence is 12 residues long. Trimming removed 5 bases from V and 1 base from J, with 3 bases in between. CDR1 and CDR2 from the germline V gene are SGHTA and FQGNSA. CDR3 DNA sequence: TGTGCCAGCAGCCTCGCCAAAAACATTCAGTACTTC. It is translated as CASSLAKNIQYF.

The genes are TRBV6-6 and TRBJ2-7; D might be TRBD1 (5 bases). The CDR3 runs to 12 residues. Germline assignment: CDR1 MNHNY and CDR2 SVGAGI (reference sequence). Trimming cost V 7 bases and J 6 bases, with 13 bases left between them. The CDR3 DNA follows: TGTGCCAGCACCATGGACACTACCGAGCAGTACTTC. Residues: CASTMDTTEQYF.

The chain links TRBV2 to TRBJ1-1; TRBD1 might be the D (6 bases). This CDR3 region has 16 residues. Germline V gene lookup returns CDR1 SNHLY and CDR2 FYNNEI. V lost 6 bases, J lost 1 base, and 18 bases lay in between. CDR3 region: CASSLLGHSRNTEAFF. In DNA, the CDR3 is TGTGCCAGCAGCCTACTGGGACACTCACGGAACACTGAAGCTTTCTTT.